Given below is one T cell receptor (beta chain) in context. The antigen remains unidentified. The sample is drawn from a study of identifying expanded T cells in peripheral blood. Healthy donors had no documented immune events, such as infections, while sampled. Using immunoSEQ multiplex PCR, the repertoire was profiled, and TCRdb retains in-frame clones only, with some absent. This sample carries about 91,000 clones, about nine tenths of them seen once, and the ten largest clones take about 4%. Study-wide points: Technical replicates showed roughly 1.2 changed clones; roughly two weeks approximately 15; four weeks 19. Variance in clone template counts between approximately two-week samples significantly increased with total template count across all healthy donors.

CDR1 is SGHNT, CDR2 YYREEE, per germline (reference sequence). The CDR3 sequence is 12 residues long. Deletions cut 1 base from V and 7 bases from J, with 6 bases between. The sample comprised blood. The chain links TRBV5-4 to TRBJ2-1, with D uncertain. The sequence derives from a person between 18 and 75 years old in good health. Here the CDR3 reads CASSLHFNEQFF. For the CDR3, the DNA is TGTGCCAGCAGCTTGCACTTTAATGAGCAGTTCTTC.